This T cell receptor (beta chain) was retrieved from a study of cytomegalovirus exposure and HLA in healthy donors. This CDR3 has 14 amino acids. Germline CDR1 and CDR2: SGHVS and FNYEAQ. This PCR relied on a set of 60 Vbeta primers and 13 Jbeta primers. Data came from immunoSEQ multiplex PCR; TCRdb stores just in-frame clones and leaves some out. The sample includes 85,000 to 130,000 clones, about four fifths of them seen just once. This chain links TRBV7-6 with TRBJ2-5, with 7 bases matching TRBD1. TRBJ2-7 explains the end of the DNA better; the J call may be wrong. What was sequenced was PBMCs. The sequence was collected from a female donor in good health and CMV-seropositive. DNA of the CDR3: TGTGCCAGCAGCTCCTCAGGGGGCTCCTACGAGCAGTACTTC. Amino acid sequence: CASSSSGGSYEQYF.